Listed below are T cell receptor beta chains from one sample, sequenced in a study of T cell responses to AZD1222 COVID-19 vaccine. TCRdb's copy holds only in-frame clones and misses some; the assay was immunoSEQ multiplex PCR. Among fewer than 120,000 clones listed, 88% were seen once. This sample comprised peripheral blood, obtained on day 0 of AZD1222 vaccination. Receptor source: an adult in good health. The CDR3 runs from the conserved cysteine through the conserved F or W.

j_call v_call cdr3_aa
TRBJ1-4 TRBV27 CASSLSLGQAVNPTNEKLFF
TRBJ1-5 TRBV7-9 CASSFWDSQPQHF
TRBJ2-5 TRBV18 CASSQNPPRGETQYF
TRBJ2-1 TRBV4-2 CASSSAYNEQFF
TRBJ1-1 TRBV12-3/TRBV12-4 CASSIGLKAFF
TRBJ2-1 TRBV28 CASRGLNEQFF
TRBJ1-6 TRBV30 CAWGHVSPLHF
TRBJ1-6 TRBV6-5 CASSLTDHNSPLHF
TRBJ2-2 TRBV11-3 CASSLGQGNTGELFF
TRBJ1-6 TRBV5-4 CASSWGGHLLRSPLHF
TRBJ1-1 TRBV24-1 CATRGEGGTEAFF
TRBJ2-1 TRBV5-5 CASSPAATVNNEQFF
TRBJ1-2 TRBV24-1 CATSGDRRNYGYTF
TRBJ1-1 TRBV5-5 CASSRTLNSIMNTEAFF
TRBJ1-1 TRBV4-1 CASSHTVQGASTEAFF
TRBJ1-1 TRBV6-5 CASSFRGEGTEAFF
TRBJ1-1 TRBV11-1 CASSLDPRGPEAFF
TRBJ2-7 TRBV7-9 CASSLGVRDREPYEQYF
TRBJ1-2 TRBV5-4 CASSQRGASGYTF
TRBJ2-5 TRBV7-2 CASSLGSSTLRWTQYF
TRBJ2-7 TRBV10-2 CASTQGRYEQYF
TRBJ2-7 TRBV11-1 CASSRDSSYEQYF
TRBJ1-5 TRBV20-1 CSASAGQAVNQPQHF
TRBJ1-2 TRBV30 CAWSPPGQEFYGYTF
TRBJ1-3 TRBV7-6 CASSLGGPFAGNTIYF
TRBJ1-6 TRBV5-1 CASSLGGDNSPLHF
TRBJ1-6 TRBV28 CATKYQGDNSPLHF
TRBJ1-2 TRBV5-1 CASSTRRTGYGYTF
TRBJ1-1 TRBV5-4 CASSQDPRLSFRNTEAFF
TRBJ2-1 TRBV20-1 CSASDGLAGSYNEQFF
TRBJ1-2 TRBV5-6 CASSLNRGSNGYTF
TRBJ2-7 TRBV21-1 CASSPGRETSGRSGEQYF
TRBJ2-7 TRBV6-5 CASSYMGGDEQYF
TRBJ1-5 TRBV6-4 CASSKDVSNQPQHF
TRBJ2-7 TRBV7-2 CASSFGPIYEQYF
TRBJ1-2 TRBV7-9 CASSPAGGYTF
TRBJ2-7 TRBV7-8 CASSLEVRQGSYEQYF
TRBJ2-1 TRBV5-1 CASSVADLNNEQFF
TRBJ1-5 TRBV30 CAWSSGGNQPQHF
TRBJ1-2 TRBV7-9 CASSLAGAEGYTF
TRBJ1-1 TRBV18 CASSLLDRAGGTEAFF
TRBJ2-7 TRBV27 CASSFRGPGGGHEQYF
TRBJ1-3 TRBV3-1/TRBV3-2 CASTLTGPGNTIYF
TRBJ1-2 TRBV11-2 CASSPPGLYDYTF
TRBJ1-3 TRBV19 CASAGSSGNTIYF